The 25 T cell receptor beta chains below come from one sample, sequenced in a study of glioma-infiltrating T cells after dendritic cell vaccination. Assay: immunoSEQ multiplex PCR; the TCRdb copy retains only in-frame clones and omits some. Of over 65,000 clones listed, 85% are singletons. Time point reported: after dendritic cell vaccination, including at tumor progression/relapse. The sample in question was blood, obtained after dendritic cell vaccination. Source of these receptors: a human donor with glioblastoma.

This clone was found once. The CDR3 here is CASSHFPTSGEETQYF. The CDR3 DNA reads TGCGCCAGCAGCCACTTCCCGACTAGCGGGGAAGAGACCCAGTACTTC. The chain joins TRBV4-1 to TRBJ2-5, with TRBD2 identical over 11 bases. The CDR3 has 16 residues. V trimming: 3 bases; J trimming: 3 bases; junction bases outside the gene matches: 6. CDR1 and CDR2 from the germline V gene are MGHRA and YSYEKL.

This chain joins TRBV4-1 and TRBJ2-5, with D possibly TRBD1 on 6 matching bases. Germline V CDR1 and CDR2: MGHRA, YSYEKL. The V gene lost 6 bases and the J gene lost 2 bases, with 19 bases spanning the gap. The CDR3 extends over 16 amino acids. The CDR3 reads CASSLRLQGRQETQYF. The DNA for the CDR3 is TGCGCCAGCAGTCTCCGCTTACAGGGACGACAAGAGACCCAGTACTTC.

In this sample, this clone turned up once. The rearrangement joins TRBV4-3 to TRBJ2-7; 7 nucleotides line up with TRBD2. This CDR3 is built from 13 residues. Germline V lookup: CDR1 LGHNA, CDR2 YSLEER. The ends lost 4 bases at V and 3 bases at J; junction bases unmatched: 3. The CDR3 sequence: CASSPWTSYEQYF. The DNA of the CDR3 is TGCGCCAGCAGCCCCTGGACTAGCTACGAGCAGTACTTC.

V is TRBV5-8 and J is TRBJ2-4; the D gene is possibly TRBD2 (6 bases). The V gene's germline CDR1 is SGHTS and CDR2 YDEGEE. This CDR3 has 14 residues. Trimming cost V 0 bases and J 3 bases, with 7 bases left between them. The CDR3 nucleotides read TGTGCCAGCAGCTTGGAGGGAGGCAAAAACATTCAGTACTTC. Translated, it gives CASSLEGGKNIQYF.

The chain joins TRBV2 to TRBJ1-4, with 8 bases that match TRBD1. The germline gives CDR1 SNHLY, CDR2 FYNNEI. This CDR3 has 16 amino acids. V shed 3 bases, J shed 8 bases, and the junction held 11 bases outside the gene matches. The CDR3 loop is CASSETGETRREKLFF. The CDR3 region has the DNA TGTGCCAGCAGTGAGACAGGGGAAACGCGCCGGGAAAAACTGTTTTTT.

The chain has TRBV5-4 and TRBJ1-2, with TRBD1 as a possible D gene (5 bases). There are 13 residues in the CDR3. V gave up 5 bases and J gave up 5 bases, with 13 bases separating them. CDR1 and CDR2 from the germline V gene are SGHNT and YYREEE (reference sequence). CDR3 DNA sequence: TGTGCCAGCAGTCAGAGACAGACTTATGGCTACACCTTC. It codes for CASSQRQTYGYTF.

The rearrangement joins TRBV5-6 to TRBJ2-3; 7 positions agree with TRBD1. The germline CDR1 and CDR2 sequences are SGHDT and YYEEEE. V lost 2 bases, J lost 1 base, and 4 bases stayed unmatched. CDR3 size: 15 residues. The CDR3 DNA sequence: TGTGCCAGCAGCTTCGACAGGGTCGGCACAGATACGCAGTATTTT. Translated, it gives CASSFDRVGTDTQYF.

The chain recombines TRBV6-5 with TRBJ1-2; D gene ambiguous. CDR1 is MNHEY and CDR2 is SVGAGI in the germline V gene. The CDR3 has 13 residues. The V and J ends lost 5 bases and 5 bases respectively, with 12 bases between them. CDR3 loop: CASSQSYSYGYTF. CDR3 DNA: TGTGCCAGCAGTCAGAGCTACAGTTATGGCTACACCTTC.

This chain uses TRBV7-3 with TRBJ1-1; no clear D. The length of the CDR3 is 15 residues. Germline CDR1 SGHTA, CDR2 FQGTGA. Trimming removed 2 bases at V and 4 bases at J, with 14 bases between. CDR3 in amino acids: CASSLEGGRFTEAFF. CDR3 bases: TGTGCCAGCAGCTTAGAGGGTGGACGGTTCACTGAAGCTTTCTTT.

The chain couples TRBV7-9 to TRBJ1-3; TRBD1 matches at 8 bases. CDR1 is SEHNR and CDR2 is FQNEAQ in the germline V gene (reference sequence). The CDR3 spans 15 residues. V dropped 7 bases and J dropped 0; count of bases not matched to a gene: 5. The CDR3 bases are TGTGCCAGCACCATGACAGGGGACTCTGGAAACACCATATATTTT. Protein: CASTMTGDSGNTIYF.

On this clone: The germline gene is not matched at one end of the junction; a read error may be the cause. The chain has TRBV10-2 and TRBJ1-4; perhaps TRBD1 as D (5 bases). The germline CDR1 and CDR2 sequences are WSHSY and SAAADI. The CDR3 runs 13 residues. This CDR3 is CASTRVTNEKLFF. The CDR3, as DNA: TGCGCAAGCACCAGGGTAACTAATGAAAAACTGTTTTTT.

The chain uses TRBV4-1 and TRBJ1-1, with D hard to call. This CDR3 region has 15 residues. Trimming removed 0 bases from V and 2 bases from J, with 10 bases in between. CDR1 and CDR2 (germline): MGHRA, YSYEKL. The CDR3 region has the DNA TGCGCCAGCAGCCAAGATCTAGTACAAAACACTGAAGCTTTCTTT. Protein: CASSQDLVQNTEAFF.

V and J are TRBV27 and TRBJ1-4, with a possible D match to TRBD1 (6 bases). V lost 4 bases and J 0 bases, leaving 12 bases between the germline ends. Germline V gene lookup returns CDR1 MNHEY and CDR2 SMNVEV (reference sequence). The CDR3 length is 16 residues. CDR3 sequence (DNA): TGTGCCAGCAGTTGGGACACCTCAGCAACTAATGAAAAACTGTTTTTT. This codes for CASSWDTSATNEKLFF.

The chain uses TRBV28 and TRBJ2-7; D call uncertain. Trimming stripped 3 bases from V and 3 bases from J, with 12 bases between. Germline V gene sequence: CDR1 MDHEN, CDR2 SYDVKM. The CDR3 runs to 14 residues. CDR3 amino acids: CASSLKQRRYEQYF. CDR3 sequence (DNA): TGTGCCAGCAGTTTGAAGCAGCGTCGCTACGAGCAGTACTTC.

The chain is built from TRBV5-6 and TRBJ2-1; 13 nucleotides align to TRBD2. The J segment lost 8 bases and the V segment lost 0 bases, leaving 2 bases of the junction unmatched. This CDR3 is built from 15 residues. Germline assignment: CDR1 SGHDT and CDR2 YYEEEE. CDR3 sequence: CASSLGTSGSYEQFF. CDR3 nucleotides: TGTGCCAGCAGCTTGGGGACTAGCGGGAGCTATGAGCAGTTCTTC.

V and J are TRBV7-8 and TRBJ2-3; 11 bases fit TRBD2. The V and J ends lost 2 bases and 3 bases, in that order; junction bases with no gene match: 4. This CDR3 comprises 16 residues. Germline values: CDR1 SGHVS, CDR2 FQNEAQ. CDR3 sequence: CASSLRLAGRTDTQYF. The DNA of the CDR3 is TGTGCCAGCAGCTTACGACTAGCGGGGCGAACAGATACGCAGTATTTT.

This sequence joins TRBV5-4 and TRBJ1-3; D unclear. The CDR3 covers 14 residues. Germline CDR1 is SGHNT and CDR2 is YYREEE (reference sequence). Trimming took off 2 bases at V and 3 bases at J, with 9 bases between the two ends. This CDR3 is CASSFSGVGNTIYF. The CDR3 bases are TGTGCCAGCAGCTTTAGCGGGGTTGGAAACACCATATATTTT.

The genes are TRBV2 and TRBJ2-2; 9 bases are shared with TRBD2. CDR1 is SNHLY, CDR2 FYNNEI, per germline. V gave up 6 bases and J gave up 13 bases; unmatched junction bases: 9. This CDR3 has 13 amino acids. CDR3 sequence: CASSRGLADGLFF. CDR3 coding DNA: TGTGCCAGCAGCCGGGGACTAGCTGACGGGCTGTTTTTT.

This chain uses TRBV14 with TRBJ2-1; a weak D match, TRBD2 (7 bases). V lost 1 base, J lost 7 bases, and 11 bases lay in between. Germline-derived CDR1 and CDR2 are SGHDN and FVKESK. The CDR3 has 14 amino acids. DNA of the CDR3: TGTGCCAGCAGCCAAGTACGGGGGGCTAATGAGCAGTTCTTC. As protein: CASSQVRGANEQFF.

Written as DNA, the CDR3 is TGTGCCAGCAGCTTACGGGGAGGGACTGAAGCTTTCTTT. Translating gives CASSLRGGTEAFF. The rearrangement links TRBV7-3 to TRBJ1-1; no clear D. Germline CDR1 SGHTA, CDR2 FQGTGA. V was cut by 2 bases and J by 5 bases, with 9 bases left in between. The CDR3 loop spans 13 amino acids.

The CDR3 is CASSPLGGGAYEQYF. For the CDR3, the DNA is TGTGCCAGCAGCCCCTTGGGCGGGGGGGCGTACGAGCAGTACTTC. The chain couples TRBV7-6 to TRBJ2-7; 9 bases are shared with TRBD2. Unmatched junction bases numbered 9, after V lost 5 bases and J lost 4 bases. This CDR3 spans 15 amino acids. The germline V gene encodes CDR1 SGHVS and CDR2 FNYEAQ.

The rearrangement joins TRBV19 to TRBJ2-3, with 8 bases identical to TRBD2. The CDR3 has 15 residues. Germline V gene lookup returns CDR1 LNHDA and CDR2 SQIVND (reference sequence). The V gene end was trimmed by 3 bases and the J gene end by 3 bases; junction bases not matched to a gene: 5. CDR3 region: CASSIRGGVTDTQYF. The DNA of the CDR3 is TGTGCCAGTAGTATTCGGGGGGGGGTAACAGATACGCAGTATTTT.

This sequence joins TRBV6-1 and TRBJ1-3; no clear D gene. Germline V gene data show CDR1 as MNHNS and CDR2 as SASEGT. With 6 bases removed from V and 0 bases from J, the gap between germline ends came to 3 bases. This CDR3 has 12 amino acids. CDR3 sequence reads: CASRHSGNTIYF. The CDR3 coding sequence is TGTGCCAGCAGACACTCTGGAAACACCATATATTTT.

For the CDR3, the DNA is TGTGCCAGCAGCTTAGATCCGGACAGGGCCTCCTACAATGAGCAGTTCTTC. Translating it yields CASSLDPDRASYNEQFF. This chain uses TRBV7-8 with TRBJ2-1; 8 positions agree with TRBD1. Germline V gene data show CDR1 as SGHVS and CDR2 as FQNEAQ. The CDR3 is 17 amino acids. The J segment lost 0 bases and the V segment lost 1 base, leaving 5 bases of the junction unmatched. The full variable domain, completed using reference TRBV7-8 and TRBJ2-1, is GAGVSQSPRYKVAKRGQDVALRCDPISGHVSLFWYQQALGQGPEFLTYFQNEAQLDKSGLPSDRFFAERPEGSVSTLKIQRTQQEDSAVYLCASSLDPDRASYNEQFFGPGTRLTVL.

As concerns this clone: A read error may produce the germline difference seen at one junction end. The CDR3 protein is CASRIEGRNTEAFF. In DNA, the CDR3 is TGTGCCAGTAGAATAGAGGGGAGGAACACTGAAGCTTTCTTT. V is TRBV19 and J is TRBJ1-1, with D possibly TRBD1 on 5 matching bases. Germline assignment: CDR1 LNHDA and CDR2 SQIVND (reference sequence). This CDR3 has 14 amino acids. The full variable domain, in which reference TRBV19 and TRBJ1-1 provide the parts outside the CDR3, is DGGITQSPKYLFRKEGQNVTLSCEQNLNHDAMYWYRQDPGQGLRLIYYSQIVNDFQKGDIAEGYSVSREKKESFPLTVTSAQKNPTAFYLCASRIEGRNTEAFFGQGTRLTVV.